Following are 30 T cell receptor beta chains from one sample sequenced in a study of T cell repertoires in cytomegalovirus infection. Antigen specificity for these receptors is unknown. TCRdb used MiXCR to reprocess the reads, holding one entry per CDR3 protein. The table shows 200,000 to 250,000 distinct CDR3 sequences, with 35% to 45% occurring only once. The sequencing here drew on CD8+ T cells from cultured PBMCs, taken from culture after CMV antigen stimulation. These receptors came from a human donor in good health (CMV status not recorded). Some clones in this sample may be carry-over from other donors' samples.

This chain connects TRBV6-5 to TRBJ2-3; 8 bases agree with TRBD2. The CDR3 consists of 15 residues. Trimming removed 5 bases from V and 2 bases from J; junction bases left unmatched: 6. The V gene's germline CDR1 is MNHEY and CDR2 SVGAGI. The CDR3 is CASSNSGAVTDTQYF. The CDR3 bases are TGTGCCAGCAGTAATAGCGGGGCGGTCACAGATACGCAGTATTTT.

This clonotype was seen only a few times. The J gene is TRBJ2-1, the V gene TRBV7-6; maybe TRBD2 (6 bases). V was pared by 7 bases and J by 4 bases, with 14 bases between. Germline CDR1 SGHVS, CDR2 FNYEAQ. This CDR3 contains 14 residues. CDR3: CASTLGGVYNEQFF. In nucleotides, the CDR3 is TGTGCCAGCACGTTGGGCGGGGTTTACAATGAGCAGTTCTTC. The variable domain in full, with the rest retrieved from reference TRBV7-6 and TRBJ2-1, is GAGVSQSPRYKVTKRGQDVALRCDPISGHVSLYWYRQALGQGPEFLTYFNYEAQQDKSGLPNDRFSAERPEGSISTLTIQRTEQRDSAMYRCASTLGGVYNEQFFGPGTRLTVL.

This chain joins TRBV27 and TRBJ2-7; D is perhaps TRBD1 (6 bases). CDR1 is MNHEY, CDR2 SMNVEV, per germline (reference sequence). With 5 bases removed from V and 7 bases from J, the gap between germline ends came to 12 bases. The CDR3 contains 12 residues. CDR3 bases: TGTGCCAGCAGTACATTCGGACAGGAGCAGTACTTC. Translation gives CASSTFGQEQYF.

This clonotype was counted between two and nine times. The gene calls are TRBV11-2 and TRBJ1-6; TRBD1 aligns across 7 bases. Unmatched junction bases numbered 10, after V lost 1 base and J lost 4 bases. The germline CDR1 and CDR2 sequences are SGHAT and FQNNGV. The CDR3 has 18 amino acids. The CDR3 here is CASSLAYSPGGYNSPLHF. Here the CDR3 DNA reads TGTGCCAGCAGCTTAGCTTATTCGCCAGGGGGATATAATTCACCCCTCCACTTT. The full variable domain, completed using reference TRBV11-2 and TRBJ1-6, is EAGVAQSPRYKIIEKRQSVAFWCNPISGHATLYWYQQILGQGPKLLIQFQNNGVVDDSQLPKDRFSAERLKGVDSTLKIQPAKLEDSAVYLCASSLAYSPGGYNSPLHFGNGTRLTVT.

The genes are TRBV9 and TRBJ2-2; 14 bases line up with TRBD2. The CDR3 totals 17 residues. Unmatched junction bases numbered 6, after V lost 4 bases and J lost 4 bases. Germline CDR1 reads SGDLS; CDR2 reads YYNGEE. In DNA, the CDR3 is TGTGCCAGCAGCATAGGACTAGCGGGAGGTTCCACCGGGGAGCTGTTTTTT. Translated, it gives CASSIGLAGGSTGELFF.

The sample holds one count of this clonotype. The chain links TRBV5-1 to TRBJ2-7; possible D gene TRBD2, 6 bases. The germline gives CDR1 SGHRS, CDR2 YFSETQ. The V end was cut by 2 bases, the J end by 7 bases, with 16 bases between. The CDR3 is 14 amino acids. In DNA, the CDR3 is TGCGCCAGCAGCTTTGGAGGGGCGGGACGGGAGCAGTACTTC. The encoded protein is CASSFGGAGREQYF.

The chain carries TRBV20-1 and TRBJ1-2; the D is unclear. V was clipped by 3 bases and J by 7 bases, with 24 bases between them. Germline V gene sequence: CDR1 DFQATT, CDR2 SNEGSKA (reference sequence). The CDR3 runs 16 residues. CDR3 bases: TGCAGTGCTAGTGAGGGAGTGACTGAAAGGCTCCTTGGCTACACCTTC. Its protein product is CSASEGVTERLLGYTF.

This clonotype was observed a handful of times. The genes are TRBV7-9 and TRBJ2-1, with 8 bases identical to TRBD1. The J segment lost 4 bases and the V segment lost 0 bases, leaving 2 bases of the junction unmatched. Germline values: CDR1 SEHNR, CDR2 FQNEAQ (reference sequence). CDR3 length: 15 amino acids. The CDR3 coding sequence is TGTGCCAGCAGCTTAGCTGGACAGGGATACAATGAGCAGTTCTTC. Translated, it gives CASSLAGQGYNEQFF.

This chain joins TRBV28 and TRBJ1-4, with D unclear. Germline-derived CDR1 and CDR2 are MDHEN and SYDVKM. The CDR3 consists of 15 residues. V shed 9 bases and J shed 7 bases, with 21 bases lying between them. The CDR3 is CARSPWNAWREKLFF. In nucleotides, the CDR3 is TGTGCCAGAAGTCCCTGGAACGCCTGGCGTGAAAAACTGTTTTTT.

This clonotype was detected only a few times. The chain joins TRBV27 to TRBJ2-3; no definite D call. CDR1 MNHEY and CDR2 SMNVEV come from the germline V gene (reference sequence). The CDR3 length is 15 residues. The ends were cut back, 2 bases at V and 0 bases at J, with 9 bases in the middle. The CDR3 region is CASSLGQASTDTQYF. As DNA, the CDR3 is TGTGCCAGCAGTTTAGGGCAAGCTAGCACAGATACGCAGTATTTT.

The chain links TRBV28 to TRBJ1-5, with 10 positions matching TRBD1. This CDR3 spans 16 amino acids. CDR1 and CDR2 from the germline V gene are MDHEN and SYDVKM. Unmatched junction bases numbered 11, after V lost 5 bases and J lost 7 bases. The CDR3 coding sequence is TGTGCCAGCAGTCCGGGACAGGGGAGGAAATACCAGCCCCAGCATTTT. It yields the protein CASSPGQGRKYQPQHF.

The chain employs TRBV7-9 and TRBJ1-2, with D tentatively TRBD1 (6 bases). The CDR3 is 14 residues long. Trimming shortened V by 0 bases and J by 3 bases, and 8 bases separated the two germline ends. The germline CDR1 and CDR2 sequences are SEHNR and FQNEAQ (reference sequence). The DNA for the CDR3 is TGTGCCAGCAGCTTAGCGGACAGCTACTATGGCTACACCTTC. Residues: CASSLADSYYGYTF.

The chain joins TRBV7-6 to TRBJ2-1, with unresolved D. This CDR3 contains 15 residues. Germline V lookup: CDR1 SGHVS, CDR2 FNYEAQ. Trimming cost V 1 base and J 0 bases, with 7 bases left between them. In DNA, the CDR3 is TGTGCCAGCAGCTTAGAATTGGGCTCCTACAATGAGCAGTTCTTC. It encodes CASSLELGSYNEQFF. Based on the CDR3 plus reference TRBV7-6 and TRBJ2-1, the full variable domain is GAGVSQSPRYKVTKRGQDVALRCDPISGHVSLYWYRQALGQGPEFLTYFNYEAQQDKSGLPNDRFSAERPEGSISTLTIQRTEQRDSAMYRCASSLELGSYNEQFFGPGTRLTVL.

The chain has TRBV19 and TRBJ2-7, with TRBD1 matching 11 bases. With V trimmed by 6 bases and J by 7 bases, 11 bases remained unmatched. Germline assignment: CDR1 LNHDA and CDR2 SQIVND (reference sequence). The CDR3 is 15 amino acids. CDR3 sequence reads: CASSIRDRGLREQYF. The CDR3 bases are TGTGCCAGTAGCATCCGGGACAGGGGGTTGAGGGAGCAGTACTTC. The whole variable domain, filled in from reference TRBV19 and TRBJ2-7, reads DGGITQSPKYLFRKEGQNVTLSCEQNLNHDAMYWYRQDPGQGLRLIYYSQIVNDFQKGDIAEGYSVSREKKESFPLTVTSAQKNPTAFYLCASSIRDRGLREQYFGPGTRLTVT.

The chain uses TRBV7-9 and TRBJ2-7; tentative D call: TRBD1 (5 bases). Trimming left V 8 bases short and J 0 bases short, with 11 bases between. This CDR3 comprises 13 residues. CDR1 and CDR2 from the germline V gene are SEHNR and FQNEAQ (reference sequence). CDR3 DNA: TGTGCCAGCTTGGACACCTCCTCCTACGAGCAGTACTTC. Translating gives CASLDTSSYEQYF.

This rearrangement joins TRBV27 to TRBJ2-1; possibly TRBD2 for D (6 bases). Germline assignment: CDR1 MNHEY and CDR2 SMNVEV (reference sequence). The CDR3 loop spans 12 amino acids. Trimming cost V 5 bases and J 13 bases, with 15 bases left between them. The CDR3 is CASSAVGEVQFF. CDR3 DNA: TGTGCCAGCAGTGCCGTCGGGGAGGTCCAGTTCTTC.

The chain has TRBV20-1 and TRBJ2-7; D remains ambiguous. The CDR3 runs 13 residues. Germline loops: CDR1 DFQATT, CDR2 SNEGSKA (reference sequence). V shed 2 bases and J shed 3 bases, with 11 bases lying between them. The CDR3 nucleotides read TGCAGTGCTAGAAGGGCTAGAGGCTACGAGCAGTACTTC. It yields the protein CSARRARGYEQYF.

The gene calls are TRBV7-9 and TRBJ2-7; 10 bases fit TRBD1. Germline-derived CDR1 and CDR2 are SEHNR and FQNEAQ (reference sequence). This CDR3 contains 15 residues. V lost 4 bases to trimming and J lost 6 bases; unmatched junction nucleotides: 9. The CDR3: CASSSRTGGLAEQYF. As DNA, the CDR3 is TGTGCCAGCAGCTCGCGGACAGGGGGTCTAGCCGAGCAGTACTTC.

The chain couples TRBV12-3 or TRBV12-4 to TRBJ1-1, with 11 bases identical to TRBD1. The length of the CDR3 is 14 residues. The V segment lost 6 bases and the J segment 4 bases; nucleotides outside the gene matches: 4. CDR3 DNA sequence: TGTGCCAGCAGGTCCGGGACAGGGGGCACTGAAGCTTTCTTT. This gives the protein CASRSGTGGTEAFF.

This clonotype has just one count. The CDR3 loop is CASSARGNEAFF. CDR3 DNA sequence: TGTGCCAGTAGCGCCAGGGGCAATGAAGCTTTCTTT. The chain couples TRBV19 to TRBJ1-1; D perhaps matches TRBD1 (6 bases). The CDR3 spans 12 residues. Trimming stripped 6 bases from V and 7 bases from J, with 12 bases between. Germline V gene sequence: CDR1 LNHDA, CDR2 SQIVND (reference sequence). The complete variable domain, with remaining parts taken from reference TRBV19 and TRBJ1-1, reads DGGITQSPKYLFRKEGQNVTLSCEQNLNHDAMYWYRQDPGQGLRLIYYSQIVNDFQKGDIAEGYSVSREKKESFPLTVTSAQKNPTAFYLCASSARGNEAFFGQGTRLTVV.

The chain is built from TRBV27 and TRBJ1-5, with D unclear. Germline V gene sequence: CDR1 MNHEY, CDR2 SMNVEV (reference sequence). This CDR3 is built from 15 residues. The germline V and J ends were trimmed by 6 bases and 3 bases, with 15 bases remaining between them. As DNA, the CDR3 is TGTGCCAGCAGCCCCGGTGGGAGGGTCAATCAGCCCCAGCATTTT. Translated, it gives CASSPGGRVNQPQHF.

This clonotype came up many times. V is TRBV7-8 and J is TRBJ2-3; no clear D gene. This CDR3 has 15 residues. Germline V lookup: CDR1 SGHVS, CDR2 FQNEAQ. V lost 2 bases and J lost 0, with 9 bases in between. The chain's CDR3 is CASSLTIFSTDTQYF. As DNA, the CDR3 is TGTGCCAGCAGCTTAACCATATTTAGCACAGATACGCAGTATTTT.

This clonotype was recorded many times. The chain uses TRBV12-3 or TRBV12-4 and TRBJ2-2; weak D call: TRBD2 (5 bases). The V and J ends lost 7 bases and 3 bases respectively, with 15 bases between them. The CDR3 loop spans 15 amino acids. CDR3 sequence reads: CASTTRWTHTGELFF. CDR3 DNA: TGTGCCAGCACCACCCGATGGACTCACACCGGGGAGCTGTTTTTT.

The chain uses TRBV6-1 and TRBJ2-5; TRBD2 matches 9 bases. CDR1 and CDR2 from the germline V gene are MNHNS and SASEGT. The junction had 4 bases not matched to a gene; V was cut back by 3 bases and J by 2 bases. The length of the CDR3 is 15 residues. CDR3 in amino acids: CASSDPLAGQETQYF. CDR3 DNA: TGTGCCAGCAGTGACCCGCTAGCGGGGCAAGAGACCCAGTACTTC.

This clonotype was seen a few times. The genes are TRBV19 and TRBJ2-7; a weak D match, TRBD1 (6 bases). Germline CDR1 is LNHDA and CDR2 is SQIVND (reference sequence). V lost 3 bases and J lost 3, with 9 bases in between. The CDR3 consists of 13 residues. The DNA of the CDR3 is TGTGCCAGTAGTATGAACAGGGTCTACGAGCAGTACTTC. The encoded protein is CASSMNRVYEQYF.

This clonotype is termed medium-sized (0.01 to 0.1%). This sequence joins TRBV6-4 and TRBJ2-1, with D perhaps matching TRBD2 (6 bases). V shed 5 bases and J shed 5 bases, with 16 bases lying between them. The length of the CDR3 is 15 residues. CDR1 and CDR2 (germline): MRHNA, SNTAGT. The CDR3: CASSYNSGSNNEQFF. The CDR3 DNA reads as TGTGCCAGCAGTTACAACTCCGGGAGCAACAATGAGCAGTTCTTC.

This clonotype was picked up a small number of times. The chain recombines TRBV7-9 with TRBJ2-7; 8 bases match TRBD2. The CDR3 is 18 residues long. The V gene end was trimmed by 4 bases and the J gene end by 3 bases; junction bases not matched to a gene: 17. Germline V lookup: CDR1 SEHNR, CDR2 FQNEAQ (reference sequence). The CDR3 nucleotides are TGTGCCAGCAGCTCCCCCCCCGTCCCAGCGGGAGTAGGCTACGAGCAGTACTTC. This gives the protein CASSSPPVPAGVGYEQYF.

The V call is TRBV6-1, the J call TRBJ2-1, with 10 bases lining up with TRBD2. The CDR3 loop spans 14 amino acids. Per the germline V gene, CDR1 is MNHNS and CDR2 is SASEGT. Trimming took 6 bases from V and 10 from J; bases not matched to a gene: 9. CDR3 nucleotides: TGTGCCAGCAGAGATAGCGGGAGGAGGAGCGAGCAGTTCTTC. Amino acid sequence: CASRDSGRRSEQFF.

The rearrangement joins TRBV7-6 to TRBJ2-3, with D perhaps matching TRBD1 (6 bases). Trimming left V 5 bases short and J 1 base short, with 19 bases between. The germline gives CDR1 SGHVS, CDR2 FNYEAQ. The CDR3 extends over 17 amino acids. As DNA, the CDR3 is TGTGCCAGCAGCCGGGCCCTGGGGGCCTGTGGCACAGATACGCAGTATTTT. Protein sequence: CASSRALGACGTDTQYF.

The rearrangement uses TRBV7-9 and TRBJ1-6, with TRBD1 identical over 9 bases. The CDR3 length is 18 residues. CDR1 and CDR2 from the germline V gene are SEHNR and FQNEAQ (reference sequence). V lost 5 bases to trimming and J lost 0 bases; unmatched junction nucleotides: 8. This chain's CDR3 is CASSGTGTGSSYNSPLHF. The CDR3 DNA sequence: TGTGCCAGCAGCGGTACCGGGACAGGGAGCTCCTATAATTCACCCCTCCACTTT.